This paragraph reports one T cell receptor (beta chain). J gave up 6 bases and V 4 bases, and 3 bases lay outside the gene matches. Germline CDR1 is SGHRS and CDR2 is YFSETQ. This CDR3 spans 15 amino acids. Method: immunoSEQ multiplex PCR; TCRdb's copy keeps in-frame clones and lacks some. The table shows around 60,000 clones, with around 96% occurring only once. This sample stems from a study of cytomegalovirus exposure and HLA in healthy donors. Across the study: According to later analysis, the same platform produced the approximately 120 validation and about 630 first-cohort repertoires.

The receptor was derived from a woman under 30 in good health and CMV-seronegative. Source material: PBMCs. V gene TRBV5-1 combines with J gene TRBJ2-2, with 13 bases aligning to TRBD2. The CDR3 loop is CASSPTSGGAGELFF. As DNA, the CDR3 is TGCGCCAGCAGCCCCACTAGCGGGGGGGCCGGGGAGCTGTTTTTT.